This T cell receptor (beta chain) was documented in a study of blood T cells in healthy people across ages. The authors ran a second PCR of about 6 to 11 cycles using a sample-barcoded 5' primer and a J-beta primer mix. TCRdb itself ran the 5' RACE reads through MiXCR, one entry per CDR3 protein. The data hold 1.5 million to 2 million distinct CDR3 sequences, with 49% observed a single time. V was clipped by 6 bases and J by 6 bases, with 14 bases between them. This CDR3 contains 14 residues. There are a few counts of this clonotype. The source is a woman aged 35 to 49 in good health. The sequenced sample consisted of blood. The chain is built from TRBV12-3 or TRBV12-4 and TRBJ1-4; D is possibly TRBD1 (5 bases). This chain's CDR3 is CASRRDRDYEKLFF. In DNA form, the CDR3 reads TGTGCCAGCAGACGTGACAGAGACTATGAAAAACTGTTTTTT.